This is a list of T cell receptor beta chains from one sample in a study of cytomegalovirus exposure and HLA in healthy donors. The method was immunoSEQ multiplex PCR; TCRdb's version includes in-frame clones alone and lacks a portion of them. The table lists some 120,000 clones, around 80% of them singletons. The source material was PBMCs. The receptors stem from a man aged 25 to 40 in good health and CMV-seropositive. CDR3s include the opening cysteine and the closing phenylalanine or tryptophan. A D gene is named only where the DNA matches it firmly. Clone size is given for some rows only: seen once, a few or many times, or a class if the clone is expanded.

d_gene,v_gene,j_gene,abundance,CDR3nt,CDR3aa
NA,TRBV9,TRBJ1-2,few,TGTGCCAGCAGTCGCGCGCACGGCTACACCTTC,CASSRAHGYTF
NA,TRBV5-5,TRBJ2-1,NA,TGTGCCAGCCGGGGTGTAGGGTCCTACAATGAGCAGTTCTTC,CASRGVGSYNEQFF
NA,TRBV7-6,TRBJ1-4,NA,TGTGCCAGCAGCCCCAGGGGCGGAAATGAAAAACTGTTTTTT,CASSPRGGNEKLFF
TRBD2,TRBV7-9,TRBJ2-7,NA,TGTGCCAGCAGCGAACTAGGGGGACTAGCGGGAGAAGGGCAGTACTTC,CASSELGGLAGEGQYF
TRBD2,TRBV5-1,TRBJ2-2,once,TGCGCCAGCAGCTCTCCTGCGGGAGGCCCCCCCGGGGAGCTGTTTTTT,CASSSPAGGPPGELFF
NA,TRBV7-2,TRBJ2-3,NA,TGTGCCAGCAGCTCCCCGACTACGGCAGATACGCAGTATTTT,CASSSPTTADTQYF
NA,TRBV7-2,TRBJ1-2,NA,TGTGCCAGCAGCCTACTAGGACAGAGCTATGGCTACACCTTC,CASSLLGQSYGYTF
NA,TRBV18,TRBJ2-7,NA,TGTGCCAGCTCACCACGGGCTACTTCCTACGAGCAGTACTTC,CASSPRATSYEQYF
TRBD1,TRBV4-2,TRBJ1-4,NA,TGTGCCAGCAGCCAAGCCCAGGGGGCAACTAATGAAAAACTGTTTTTT,CASSQAQGATNEKLFF
NA,TRBV9,TRBJ2-7,NA,TGTGCCAGCAGCGTTGGGCTAACTGGGTACGAGCAGTACTTC,CASSVGLTGYEQYF
TRBD1,TRBV30,TRBJ2-7,few,TGTGCCTGGAGGGCGAAGGGGGCGAATGGGCAGTACTTC,CAWRAKGANGQYF
NA,TRBV28,TRBJ1-1,NA,TGTGCCAGCAGTTTATGGCAGGGGTTCATAAGGGACACTGAAGCTTTCTTT,CASSLWQGFIRDTEAFF
NA,TRBV27,TRBJ2-1,NA,TGTGCCAGCAGGGGCGGGTTCTACAATGAGCAGTTCTTC,CASRGGFYNEQFF
TRBD2,TRBV5-4,TRBJ2-5,NA,TGTGCCAGCAGGAGTAGCGGGAGGGGGGGGAGAGAGACCCAGTACTTC,CASRSSGRGGRETQYF
NA,TRBV9,TRBJ2-2,NA,TGTGCCAGCAGCGTCGGGGGAACCGGGGAGCTGTTTTTT,CASSVGGTGELFF